The T cell receptor (beta chain) under discussion was sequenced for a study of blood T cell repertoires in COVID-19. Study at large: Whether acute or convalescent, the COVID-19 samples came from the United States, Italy and Spain. In each case, the material was cDNA or gDNA derived from T cells, B-cell-depleted T cells, or PBMCs.

Libraries were prepared by immunoSEQ multiplex PCR; TCRdb keeps only in-frame clonotypes and omits some of them. The data show approximately 26,000 clones, 80% to 95% seen once. Germline V gene sequence: CDR1 GTSNPN, CDR2 SVGIG (reference sequence). V trimming: 4 bases; J trimming: 7 bases; junction bases outside the gene matches: 11. The CDR3 contains 17 residues. Sequencing input: peripheral blood. The sequence derives from a human donor in a cohort sampled during active COVID-19. J is TRBJ2-1 and V is TRBV30; TRBD2 agrees at 15 bases. DNA for the CDR3: TGTGCCTGGAACGGACTAGCGGGAGGGCCCTCGTATAATGAGCAGTTCTTC. Translated, it gives CAWNGLAGGPSYNEQFF.